Each of the 8 T cell receptor beta chains below was sequenced from the same sample in a study of cytomegalovirus exposure and HLA in healthy donors. The PCR had 60 Vbeta and 13 Jbeta primers. The table came from immunoSEQ multiplex PCR; TCRdb's copy has only in-frame clones and leaves some out. Of 160,000 or so clones listed, more than 70% are singletons. Sequencing was done on a sample of PBMCs. The receptors shown here come from a man aged 55-75 years in good health and CMV-seronegative.

The V gene is TRBV6-6, the J gene TRBJ2-7, with 8 bases lining up with TRBD1. The CDR3 consists of 16 residues. The germline V gene has CDR1 MNHNY and CDR2 SVGAGI (reference sequence). After removal of 0 bases from V and 0 bases from J, the junction contained 4 bases not matched to a gene. CDR3 in DNA: TGTGCCAGCAGTTACTCGAGACAGGGGAGCTCCTACGAGCAGTACTTC. Residues: CASSYSRQGSSYEQYF.

The chain recombines TRBV5-6 with TRBJ2-3; tentative D call: TRBD1 (5 bases). Germline assignment: CDR1 SGHDT and CDR2 YYEEEE. Trimming removed 3 bases from V and 3 bases from J, with 14 bases in between. The CDR3 is 15 residues long. The CDR3 is CASSSPTAPTDTQYF. The CDR3 DNA is TGTGCCAGCAGCTCCCCGACAGCTCCGACAGATACGCAGTATTTT.

As concerns this clone: Germline and junction disagree at one end, which may indicate a read error. The chain has TRBV7-9 and TRBJ1-4; TRBD1 is a possible D gene (5 bases). The germline V gene encodes CDR1 SEHNR and CDR2 FQNEAQ (reference sequence). CDR3 length equals 12 residues. The CDR3 is CSSSNQGEKLFF. CDR3 in DNA: TGTTCCAGCAGCAACCAGGGTGAAAAACTGTTTTTT.

The chain couples TRBV5-1 to TRBJ2-5, with D possibly TRBD2 on 6 matching bases. CDR3 length: 18 amino acids. The germline CDR1 and CDR2 sequences are SGHRS and YFSETQ. Deletions cut 4 bases from V and 1 base from J, with 23 bases between. The CDR3 coding sequence is TGCGCCAGCAGCCACCCAGCGAGAGCTTCGGGACTCCAAGAGACCCAGTACTTC. Translated, it gives CASSHPARASGLQETQYF.

V and J are TRBV28 and TRBJ2-7; 7 bases map to TRBD1. V was clipped by 6 bases and J by 1 base; unmatched bases: 6. The CDR3 sequence is 14 residues long. The germline V gene has CDR1 MDHEN and CDR2 SYDVKM. Here the CDR3 DNA reads TGTGCCAGCAGAACCGGGACAGTTTCCTACGAGCAGTACTTC. Residues: CASRTGTVSYEQYF.

This clone was counted a few times. This chain uses TRBV11-2 with TRBJ2-7; 12 positions agree with TRBD2. This CDR3 region has 14 residues. CDR1 and CDR2 from the germline V gene are SGHAT and FQNNGV. Trimming cost V 6 bases and J 6 bases; bases outside gene matches: 6. This chain's CDR3 is CASRPTSGGLEQYF. Here the CDR3 DNA reads TGTGCCAGCAGACCGACTAGCGGGGGACTCGAGCAGTACTTC.

The CDR3 bases are TGTGCCAGCAGTTACCCAAGGAGACCGGGGGGCTACACCTTC. This sequence encodes CASSYPRRPGGYTF. V is TRBV6-6 and J is TRBJ1-2; D is uncertain. The CDR3 totals 14 residues. V was cut by 2 bases and J by 8 bases, with 15 bases left in between. Germline CDR1 MNHNY, CDR2 SVGAGI (reference sequence).

The chain recombines TRBV5-1 with TRBJ1-5, with D perhaps matching TRBD1 (6 bases). V was pared by 0 bases and J by 2 bases, with 12 bases between. The CDR3 sequence is 16 residues long. Germline lookup yields CDR1 SGHRS and CDR2 YFSETQ. The CDR3 region is CASSLGPGVGNQPQHF. Written as DNA, the CDR3 is TGCGCCAGCAGCTTGGGCCCAGGGGTAGGCAATCAGCCCCAGCATTTT.